This T cell receptor beta chain was retrieved from a study of blood T cell repertoires in COVID-19. Across the study: Whether acute or convalescent, the COVID-19 samples came from the United States, Italy and Spain. The cDNA or gDNA used as material had been derived from T cells, B-cell-depleted T cells, or PBMCs.

In the original workflow: Amplification from reference gene primers served as the basis for estimated nucleated cell counts. Profiling relied on immunoSEQ multiplex PCR, and the TCRdb table lists in-frame clones only, not all of them. The V and J calls and clone size come from that table; D and trimming were worked out from the DNA. The data show around 200,000 clones, roughly 84% seen once. In germline, CDR1 is KGHSH, CDR2 LQKENI. The length of the CDR3 is 17 residues. V gave up 2 bases and J gave up 6 bases; unmatched junction bases: 16. Sequencing was carried out using peripheral blood. The chain has TRBV18 and TRBJ2-7, with 7 bases aligning to TRBD1. The TCR sequence derives from a woman older than 75 with active or convalescent COVID-19. The CDR3 loop is CASSPFGLSGTESEQYF. CDR3 DNA sequence: TGTGCCAGCTCACCATTCGGCCTCTCGGGGACAGAGAGCGAGCAGTACTTC.